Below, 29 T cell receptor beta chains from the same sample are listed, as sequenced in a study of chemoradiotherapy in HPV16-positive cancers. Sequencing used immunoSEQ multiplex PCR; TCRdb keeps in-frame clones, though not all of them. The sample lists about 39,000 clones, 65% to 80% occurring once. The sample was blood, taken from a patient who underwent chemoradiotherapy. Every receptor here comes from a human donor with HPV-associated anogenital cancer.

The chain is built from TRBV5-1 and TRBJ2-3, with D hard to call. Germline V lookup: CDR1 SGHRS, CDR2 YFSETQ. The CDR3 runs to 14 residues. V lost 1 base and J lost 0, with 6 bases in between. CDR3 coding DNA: TGCGCCAGCAGCTTGACAGCTAGCACAGATACGCAGTATTTT. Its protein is CASSLTASTDTQYF. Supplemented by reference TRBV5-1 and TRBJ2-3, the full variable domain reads KAGVTQTPRYLIKTRGQQVTLSCSPISGHRSVSWYQQTPGQGLQFLFEYFSETQRNKGNFPGRFSGRQFSNSRSEMNVSTLELGDSALYLCASSLTASTDTQYFGPGTRLTVL.

CDR3 protein: CASSFTPGQGGNEQFF. The CDR3 nucleotides are TGTGCCAGCAGTTTCACTCCGGGACAGGGCGGCAATGAGCAGTTCTTC. The chain employs TRBV27 and TRBJ2-1; TRBD1 aligns across 9 bases. Germline CDR1 is MNHEY and CDR2 is SMNVEV (reference sequence). V was pared by 3 bases and J by 6 bases, with 9 bases of the junction left unmatched. CDR3 length: 16 residues.

The CDR3, as DNA: TGTGCCAGCAGCTTGGGACGAGGCAATCAGCCCCAGCATTTT. Translating it yields CASSLGRGNQPQHF. V and J are TRBV7-9 and TRBJ1-5; the D gene is possibly TRBD1 (5 bases). V lost 3 bases and J lost 2, with 8 bases in between. Germline lookup yields CDR1 SEHNR and CDR2 FQNEAQ (reference sequence). The CDR3 runs to 14 residues.

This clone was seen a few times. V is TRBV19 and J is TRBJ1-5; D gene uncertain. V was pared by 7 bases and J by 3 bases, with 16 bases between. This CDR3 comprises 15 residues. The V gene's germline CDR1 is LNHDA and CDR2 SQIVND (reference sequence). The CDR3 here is CASTMLSDYNQPQHF. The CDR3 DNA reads TGTGCCAGTACTATGCTCTCGGACTACAATCAGCCCCAGCATTTT.

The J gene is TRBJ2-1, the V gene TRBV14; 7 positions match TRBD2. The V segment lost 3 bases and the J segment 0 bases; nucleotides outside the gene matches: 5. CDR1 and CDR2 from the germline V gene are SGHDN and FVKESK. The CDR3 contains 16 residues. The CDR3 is CASSHLGGGSYNEQFF. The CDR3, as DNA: TGTGCCAGCAGCCACTTGGGCGGGGGCTCCTACAATGAGCAGTTCTTC.

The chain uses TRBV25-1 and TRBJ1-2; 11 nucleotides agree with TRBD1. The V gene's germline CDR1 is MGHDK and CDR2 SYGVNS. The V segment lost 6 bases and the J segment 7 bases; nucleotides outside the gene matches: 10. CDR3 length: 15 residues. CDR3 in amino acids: CASRPGWTGGVGYTF. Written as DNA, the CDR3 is TGTGCCAGCAGGCCAGGCTGGACAGGGGGCGTTGGCTACACCTTC.

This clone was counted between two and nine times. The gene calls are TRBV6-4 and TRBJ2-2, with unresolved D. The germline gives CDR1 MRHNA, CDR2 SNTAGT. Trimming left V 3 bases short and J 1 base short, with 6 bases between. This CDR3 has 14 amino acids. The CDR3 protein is CASSDGENTGELFF. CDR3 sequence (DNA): TGTGCCAGCAGTGATGGAGAGAACACCGGGGAGCTGTTTTTT.

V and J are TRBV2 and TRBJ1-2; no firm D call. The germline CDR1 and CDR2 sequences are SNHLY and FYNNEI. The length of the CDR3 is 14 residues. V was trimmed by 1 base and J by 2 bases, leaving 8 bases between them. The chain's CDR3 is CASSEENTNYGYTF. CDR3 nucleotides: TGTGCCAGCAGTGAAGAAAACACAAACTATGGCTACACCTTC.

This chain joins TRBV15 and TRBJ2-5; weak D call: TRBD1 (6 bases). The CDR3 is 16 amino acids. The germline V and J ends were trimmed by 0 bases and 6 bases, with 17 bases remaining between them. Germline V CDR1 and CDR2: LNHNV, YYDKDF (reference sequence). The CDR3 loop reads CATSRDTGLEGKTQYF. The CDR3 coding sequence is TGTGCCACCAGCAGAGACACAGGGCTTGAGGGGAAGACCCAGTACTTC.

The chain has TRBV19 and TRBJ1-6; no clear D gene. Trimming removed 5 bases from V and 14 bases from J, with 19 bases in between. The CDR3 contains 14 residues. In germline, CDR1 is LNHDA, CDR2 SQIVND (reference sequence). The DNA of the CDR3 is TGTGCCAGTAGTTCCCGGGGAGTCTCAGGTGCCCTCCACTTT. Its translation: CASSSRGVSGALHF.

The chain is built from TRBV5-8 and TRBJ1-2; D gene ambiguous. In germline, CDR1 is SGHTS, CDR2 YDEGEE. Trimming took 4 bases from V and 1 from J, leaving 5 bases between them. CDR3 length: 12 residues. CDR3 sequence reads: CASSPDNYGYTF. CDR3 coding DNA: TGTGCCAGCAGCCCCGATAACTATGGCTACACCTTC.

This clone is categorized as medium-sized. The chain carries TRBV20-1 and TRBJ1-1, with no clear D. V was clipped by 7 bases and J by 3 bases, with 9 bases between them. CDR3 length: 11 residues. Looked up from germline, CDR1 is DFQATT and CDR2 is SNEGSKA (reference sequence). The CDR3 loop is CSVGRDTEAFF. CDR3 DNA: TGCAGTGTTGGTCGGGACACTGAAGCTTTCTTT.

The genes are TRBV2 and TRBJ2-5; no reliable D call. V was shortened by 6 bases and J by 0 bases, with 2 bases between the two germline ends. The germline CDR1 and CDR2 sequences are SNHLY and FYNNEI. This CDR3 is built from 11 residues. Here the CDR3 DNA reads TGTGCCAGCAGGTACCAAGAGACCCAGTACTTC. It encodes CASRYQETQYF.

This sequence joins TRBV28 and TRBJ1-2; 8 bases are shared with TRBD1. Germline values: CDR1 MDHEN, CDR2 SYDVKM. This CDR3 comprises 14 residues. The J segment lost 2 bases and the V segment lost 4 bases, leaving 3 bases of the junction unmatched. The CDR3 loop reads CASSSGGANYGYTF. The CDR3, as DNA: TGTGCCAGCAGTTCAGGGGGCGCAAACTATGGCTACACCTTC.

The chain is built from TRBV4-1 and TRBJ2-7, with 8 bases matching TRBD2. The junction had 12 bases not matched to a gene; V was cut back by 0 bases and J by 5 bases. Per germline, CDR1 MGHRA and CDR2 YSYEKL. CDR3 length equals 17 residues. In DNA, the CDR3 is TGCGCCAGCAGCCAAGACTGGACGGGGGGGCCCAAGAACGAGCAGTACTTC. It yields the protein CASSQDWTGGPKNEQYF.

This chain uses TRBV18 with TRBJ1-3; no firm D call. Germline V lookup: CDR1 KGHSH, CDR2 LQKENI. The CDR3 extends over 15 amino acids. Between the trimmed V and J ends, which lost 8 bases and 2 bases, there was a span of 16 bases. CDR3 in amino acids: CASTTSAGAGNTIYF. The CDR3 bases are TGTGCCAGCACCACCTCTGCCGGGGCTGGAAACACCATATATTTT.

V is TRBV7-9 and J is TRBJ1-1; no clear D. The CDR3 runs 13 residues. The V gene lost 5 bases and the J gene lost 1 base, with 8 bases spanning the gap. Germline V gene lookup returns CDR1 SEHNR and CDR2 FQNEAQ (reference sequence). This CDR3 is CASSPGENTEAFF. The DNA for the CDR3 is TGTGCCAGCAGCCCTGGGGAGAACACTGAAGCTTTCTTT.

CDR3 amino acids: CASSDVSETQYF. DNA for the CDR3: TGCGCCAGCAGCGACGTGAGTGAGACCCAGTACTTC. V usage is TRBV5-1 and J usage is TRBJ2-5; D is undetermined. Germline CDR1 is SGHRS and CDR2 is YFSETQ. V was cut by 4 bases and J by 5 bases, with 9 bases left in between. This CDR3 is 12 amino acids long.

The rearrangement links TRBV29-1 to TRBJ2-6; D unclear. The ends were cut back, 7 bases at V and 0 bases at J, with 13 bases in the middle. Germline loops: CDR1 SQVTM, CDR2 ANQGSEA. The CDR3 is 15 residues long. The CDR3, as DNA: TGCAGCGGTATGAACCCTCTCTCTGGGGCCAACGTCCTGACTTTC. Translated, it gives CSGMNPLSGANVLTF.

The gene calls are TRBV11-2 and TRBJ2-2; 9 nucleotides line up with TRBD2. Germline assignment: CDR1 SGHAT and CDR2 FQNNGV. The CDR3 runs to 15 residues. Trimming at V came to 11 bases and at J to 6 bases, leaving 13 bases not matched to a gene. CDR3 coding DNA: TGTGCCGGAAGAAAACCGGGACTAGCATCCGGGGAGCTGTTTTTT. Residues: CAGRKPGLASGELFF.

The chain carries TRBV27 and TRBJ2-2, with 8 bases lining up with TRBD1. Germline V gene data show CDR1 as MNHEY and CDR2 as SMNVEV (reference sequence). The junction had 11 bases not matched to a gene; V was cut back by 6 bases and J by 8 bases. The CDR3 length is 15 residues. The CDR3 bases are TGTGCCAGCAGAACGGGACAGGTTGGGTCGGGGGAGCTGTTTTTT. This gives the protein CASRTGQVGSGELFF.

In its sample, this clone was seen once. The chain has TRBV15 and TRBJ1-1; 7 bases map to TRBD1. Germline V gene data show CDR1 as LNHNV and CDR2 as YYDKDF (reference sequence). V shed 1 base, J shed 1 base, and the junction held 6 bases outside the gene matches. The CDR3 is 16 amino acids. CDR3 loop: CATSRALQGTNTEAFF. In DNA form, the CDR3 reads TGTGCCACCAGCAGAGCCTTACAGGGGACGAACACTGAAGCTTTCTTT.

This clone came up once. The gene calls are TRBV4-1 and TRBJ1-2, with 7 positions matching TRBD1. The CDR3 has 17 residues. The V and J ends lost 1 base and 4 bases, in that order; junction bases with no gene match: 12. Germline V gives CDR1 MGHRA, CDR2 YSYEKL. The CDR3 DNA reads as TGCGCCAGCAGCCAAGTTGGTAGGGGGCAGGGGGGCTATGGCTACACCTTC. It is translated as CASSQVGRGQGGYGYTF.

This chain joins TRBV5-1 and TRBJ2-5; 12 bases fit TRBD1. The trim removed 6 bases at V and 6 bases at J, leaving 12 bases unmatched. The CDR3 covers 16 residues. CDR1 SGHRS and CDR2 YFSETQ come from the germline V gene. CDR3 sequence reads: CASNPVAGTGGKTQYF. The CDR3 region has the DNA TGCGCCAGCAACCCGGTGGCCGGGACAGGGGGCAAGACCCAGTACTTC.

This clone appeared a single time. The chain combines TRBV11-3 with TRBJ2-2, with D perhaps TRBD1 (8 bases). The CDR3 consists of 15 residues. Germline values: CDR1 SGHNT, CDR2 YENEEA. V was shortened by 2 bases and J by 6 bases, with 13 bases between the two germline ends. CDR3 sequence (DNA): TGTGCCAGCAGCTTAACAGGGGGGGCTGCCGGGGAGCTGTTTTTT. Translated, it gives CASSLTGGAAGELFF.

The CDR3 DNA reads TGTGCCAGCAGTGAATTGGGGTTTAGCGGAGCTTTCTTT. It codes for CASSELGFSGAFF. The chain couples TRBV6-1 to TRBJ1-1; D remains ambiguous. The CDR3 sequence is 13 residues long. Germline CDR1 reads MNHNS; CDR2 reads SASEGT. V was trimmed by 2 bases and J by 10 bases, leaving 14 bases between them.

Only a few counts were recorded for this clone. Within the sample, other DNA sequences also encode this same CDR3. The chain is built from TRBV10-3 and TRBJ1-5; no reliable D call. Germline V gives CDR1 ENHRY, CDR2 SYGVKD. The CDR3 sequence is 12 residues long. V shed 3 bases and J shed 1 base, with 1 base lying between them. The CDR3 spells CAISESNQPQHF. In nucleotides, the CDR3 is TGTGCCATCAGTGAAAGCAATCAGCCCCAGCATTTT.

The CDR3 is CASGREFTGELFF. The CDR3 DNA reads TGTGCCAGCGGAAGGGAATTCACCGGGGAGCTGTTTTTT. The chain couples TRBV2 to TRBJ2-2; D is undetermined. This CDR3 spans 13 amino acids. V gave up 8 bases and J gave up 4 bases, with 11 bases separating them. Germline CDR1 is SNHLY and CDR2 is FYNNEI.

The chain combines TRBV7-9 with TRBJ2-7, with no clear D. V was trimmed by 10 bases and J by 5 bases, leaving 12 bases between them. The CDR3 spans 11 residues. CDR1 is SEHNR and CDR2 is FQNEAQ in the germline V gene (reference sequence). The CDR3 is CATRLRDEQYF. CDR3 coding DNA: TGTGCCACCAGACTCCGGGACGAGCAGTACTTC. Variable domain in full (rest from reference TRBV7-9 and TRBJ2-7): DTGVSQNPRHKITKRGQNVTFRCDPISEHNRLYWYRQTLGQGPEFLTYFQNEAQLEKSRLLSDRFSAERPKGSFSTLEIQRTEQGDSAMYLCATRLRDEQYFGPGTRLTVT.